This TCR beta chain was documented in a study of Graves' ophthalmopathy and Graves' hyperthyroidism. Regarding the study as a whole: A majority of expanded thyroid clonotypes exceeding 0.001 frequency were likewise present in blood. Separation of ophthalmopathy from stable hyperthyroidism was achieved by a 13-signature model, at around 88% sensitivity and under 82% specificity.

Unmatched junction bases numbered 8, after V lost 7 bases and J lost 4 bases. The germline V gene encodes CDR1 LNHNV and CDR2 YYDKDF (reference sequence). The CDR3 extends over 15 amino acids. Amplification of the TCR beta CDR3 regions used RNA transcripts (as template). First-round RT-PCR used HTBI primers; second-round multiplex PCR followed. TCRdb reprocessed the multiplex PCR reads with MiXCR, giving one entry per CDR3 protein. The table shows hundreds of thousands of distinct CDR3 sequences, with 22% occurring only once. As for this clonotype: Its antigen is as yet unknown.

V and J are TRBV15 and TRBJ2-2; TRBD2 matches at 8 bases. Sequences were obtained from peripheral blood. This sequence was found in a woman younger than 35 with stable Graves' hyperthyroidism. Some clones in this sample may be carry-over from other donors' samples. CDR3 amino acids: CATNTGAGVTGELFF. In nucleotides, the CDR3 is TGTGCCACCAACACAGGAGCGGGAGTCACCGGGGAGCTGTTTTTT.